This T cell receptor beta chain was captured by sequencing in a study of Ad26.COV2.S vaccination and SARS-CoV-2 variants. Across the study: The COV1001 Ad26.COV2.S trial arm included the donor. In the study, Ad26.COV2.S was injected intramuscularly once, or twice 56 days apart. Broader study findings: Total responses of T cells may have been underestimated by the analyses of TCR breadth and depth.

Sequencing was performed with immunoSEQ multiplex PCR; in TCRdb, only in-frame clones are kept and a portion is missing. The sample carries more than 300,000 clones, about 85% recorded once. Note on this clone: Its target is not known.

The germline V and J ends were trimmed by 2 bases and 0 bases, with 8 bases remaining between them. The CDR3 runs 14 residues. Germline assignment: CDR1 MNHEY and CDR2 SMNVEV (reference sequence). Treatment reported: 15 to 20 received Ad26.COV2.S at low or high dose, single or two shots; roughly five received placebo; per-sample allocation not given. Following the first vaccine or placebo injection, samples were taken on day 63. The V call is TRBV27, the J call TRBJ2-7, with a weak D call TRBD1 (6 bases). The material was peripheral blood, obtained in a trial of Ad26.COV2.S vaccine versus placebo. The receptor was derived from a person aged 18-60 years who received the Ad26.COV2.S COVID-19 vaccine or a placebo. For the CDR3, the DNA is TGTGCCAGCAGTTTACTCAGGGGCTCCTACGAGCAGTACTTC. Translating it yields CASSLLRGSYEQYF.